Listed here are 2 T cell receptor beta chains from one sample, sequenced in a study of T cells in Graves' hyperthyroidism and ophthalmopathy. TCR beta CDR3 region amplification was performed from RNA transcripts. RT-PCR in the first round (using the HTBI primer set) targeted the TCR CDR3. TCRdb used MiXCR to reprocess the multiplex PCR reads, holding one entry per CDR3 protein. In the table there are approximately 640,000 distinct CDR3 sequences, around a sixth of which are singletons. Sequences were obtained from blood. These receptors all stem from a man aged 45-65 years with Graves' hyperthyroidism.

The CDR3 loop reads CASSLLLDYSNQPQHF. The DNA for the CDR3 is TGTGCCAGCAGTTTATTGCTCGATTATAGCAATCAGCCCCAGCATTTT. The V gene is TRBV28, the J gene TRBJ1-5; D gene unclear. Trimming took off 1 base at V and 0 bases at J, with 10 bases between the two ends. The CDR3 covers 16 residues. From germline, CDR1 is MDHEN and CDR2 SYDVKM.

The gene calls are TRBV27 and TRBJ2-6; 9 bases line up with TRBD1. The CDR3 has 17 amino acids. Germline V gene data show CDR1 as MNHEY and CDR2 as SMNVEV (reference sequence). J gave up 3 bases and V 5 bases, and 8 bases lay outside the gene matches. The chain's CDR3 is CASSRTGVNFGANVLTF. The CDR3 DNA sequence: TGTGCCAGCAGTCGGACAGGGGTTAACTTTGGGGCCAACGTCCTGACTTTC.